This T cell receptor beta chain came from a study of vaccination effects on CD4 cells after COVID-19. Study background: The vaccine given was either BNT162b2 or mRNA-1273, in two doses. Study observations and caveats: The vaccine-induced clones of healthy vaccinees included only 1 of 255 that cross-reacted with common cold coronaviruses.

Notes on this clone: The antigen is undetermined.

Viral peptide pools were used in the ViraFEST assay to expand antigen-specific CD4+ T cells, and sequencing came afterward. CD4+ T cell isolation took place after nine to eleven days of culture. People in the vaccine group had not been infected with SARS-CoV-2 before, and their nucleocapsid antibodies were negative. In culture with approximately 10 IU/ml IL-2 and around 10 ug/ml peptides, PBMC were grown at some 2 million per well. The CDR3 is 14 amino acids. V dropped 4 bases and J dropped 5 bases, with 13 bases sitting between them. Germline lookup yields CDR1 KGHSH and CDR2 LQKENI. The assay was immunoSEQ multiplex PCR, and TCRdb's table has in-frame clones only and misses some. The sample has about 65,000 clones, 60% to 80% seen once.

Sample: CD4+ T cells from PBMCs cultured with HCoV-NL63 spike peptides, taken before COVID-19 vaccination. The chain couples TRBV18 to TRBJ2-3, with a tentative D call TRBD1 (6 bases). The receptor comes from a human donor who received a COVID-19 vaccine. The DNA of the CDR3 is TGTGCCAGCTCACACAGAGGGGGAAGAGATACGCAGTATTTT. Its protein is CASSHRGGRDTQYF.